The TCR beta chain under discussion was sequenced for a study of cytotoxic CD8 clonotypes in ibrutinib-treated CLL. Across the study: Among responders, around 25 were partial and 2 complete; after median approximately 70 months, around 15 stayed remitted and some 12 progressed.

As concerns this clone: Antigen unknown.

Libraries were prepared by immunoSEQ multiplex PCR; TCRdb keeps only in-frame clonotypes and omits some of them. The data contain 150,000 to 200,000 clones, approximately 90% of them singletons. The V gene's germline CDR1 is LNHNV and CDR2 YYDKDF (reference sequence). The CDR3 runs to 14 residues. V lost 3 bases, J lost 4 bases, and 2 bases stayed unmatched. Study-wide results and limits: Treatment saw public clonotypes, which were uncommon, either contract or stay stable.

TCR beta libraries used around 1.8 micrograms of DNA from cryopreserved PBMCs. The chain couples TRBV15 to TRBJ2-7; TRBD1 matches at 11 bases. This receptor was identified in a human donor with chronic lymphocytic leukemia. The specimen comprised PBMCs, sampled at disease progression, from a patient treated with ibrutinib. The CDR3 spells CATSRDRGPYEQYF. The CDR3 coding sequence is TGTGCCACCAGCAGGGACAGGGGGCCGTACGAGCAGTACTTC.